What follows describes a single TCR beta chain. Antigen: not known. This CDR3 is built from 13 residues. Trimming cost V 3 bases and J 2 bases, with 8 bases left between them. CDR1 KGHSH and CDR2 LQKENI come from the germline V gene. Using immunoSEQ multiplex PCR, the repertoire was profiled, and TCRdb retains in-frame clones only, with some absent. The sample contains under 750,000 clones, just under 75% of which appear only once. The sample belongs to a study of shared clonotypes between healthy human individuals. General observations from the study: The study found about 5% of naive CD4 clonotypes shared across a few donors.

The sequenced material came from memory CD4+ T cells sorted from blood. The subset is: CD45RA-negative fraction. This TCR derives from a woman aged 25 to 39 in good health. The chain employs TRBV18 and TRBJ2-7; D remains unclear. CDR3 protein: CASSPDGTYEQYF. CDR3 coding DNA: TGTGCCAGCTCACCGGACGGAACCTACGAGCAGTACTTC.